This entry lists 25 T cell receptor beta chains sequenced from one sample in a study of CD8 T cells in Susac syndrome. With random hexamers, reverse transcription was performed on about 0.5 to 1 ug of RNA. TCRdb independently ran MiXCR on the immunoSEQ multiplex PCR reads; one entry per CDR3 protein. The repertoire has 150,000 to 160,000 distinct CDR3 sequences, approximately 96% of them found once; the top ten carry around 0.21%. Sample: CD8+ T cells from PBMCs. These receptors came from a human donor with multiple sclerosis.

CDR3 DNA: TGCAGTGCTAGGACTAGCGGTCAACCCAATGAGCAGTTCTTC. Its protein is CSARTSGQPNEQFF. The rearrangement links TRBV20-1 to TRBJ2-1, with 9 bases aligning to TRBD2. The CDR3 is made up of 14 amino acids. In germline, CDR1 is DFQATT, CDR2 SNEGSKA (reference sequence). J was trimmed by 6 bases and V by 3 bases; bases with no gene match: 6.

V is TRBV27 and J is TRBJ2-1, with 10 nucleotides matching TRBD1. Unmatched junction bases numbered 13, after V lost 10 bases and J lost 7 bases. The CDR3 totals 15 residues. CDR1 MNHEY and CDR2 SMNVEV come from the germline V gene (reference sequence). The CDR3 region has the DNA TGTGCCACCCGTTACTCCGGGACAGGGGTGAATGAGCAGTTCTTC. Translating it yields CATRYSGTGVNEQFF.

This sequence joins TRBV11-3 and TRBJ1-2; no definite D call. Trimming took off 2 bases at V and 0 bases at J, with 10 bases between the two ends. The V gene's germline CDR1 is SGHNT and CDR2 YENEEA. The CDR3 loop spans 15 amino acids. The CDR3 here is CASSLRRVANYGYTF. The CDR3 DNA reads as TGTGCCAGCAGCTTACGAAGGGTAGCTAACTATGGCTACACCTTC.

The genes are TRBV15 and TRBJ2-7; no definite D call. This CDR3 has 13 residues. Germline V gives CDR1 LNHNV, CDR2 YYDKDF (reference sequence). V was clipped by 3 bases and J by 2 bases, with 8 bases between them. The CDR3 spells CATSSGPTYEQYF. The CDR3 DNA is TGTGCCACCAGCAGCGGACCTACCTACGAGCAGTACTTC.

The CDR3 reads CASSFGSRVISTDTQYF. The CDR3 region has the DNA TGTGCCAGCAGCTTCGGTTCCAGGGTCATCAGCACAGATACGCAGTATTTT. The chain links TRBV7-2 to TRBJ2-3; the D gene is possibly TRBD1 (5 bases). This CDR3 contains 17 residues. CDR1 and CDR2 from the germline V gene are SGHTA and FQGNSA. V shed 3 bases and J shed 0 bases, with 16 bases lying between them.

To note about this clonotype: Since no conserved phenylalanine or tryptophan closes the CDR3, a read error is the likely cause. The chain recombines TRBV7-7 with TRBJ2-5, with a tentative D call TRBD2 (6 bases). This CDR3 has 14 residues. Germline lookup yields CDR1 SSHAT and CDR2 FNYEAQ (reference sequence). The CDR3 is CASSSRDSPLTQYS. For the CDR3, the DNA is TGTGCTAGCAGCTCCAGGGACTCCCCCTTGACCCAGTACTCC.

The CDR3 region has the DNA TGTGCCAGCAAACCGGGACTAGGCTACGAGCAGTACTTC. Amino acids: CASKPGLGYEQYF. The gene calls are TRBV12-3 or TRBV12-4 and TRBJ2-7, with 8 bases lining up with TRBD2. This CDR3 has 13 residues. The ends lost 7 bases at V and 3 bases at J; junction bases unmatched: 5.

The rearrangement joins TRBV12-5 to TRBJ1-2; TRBD1 might be the D (5 bases). This CDR3 region has 13 residues. The germline V gene has CDR1 LGHNT and CDR2 FRNRAP. V dropped 6 bases and J dropped 8 bases, with 16 bases sitting between them. The chain's CDR3 is CASGWKGRDGYTF. The CDR3 DNA follows: TGTGCTAGTGGCTGGAAGGGAAGGGACGGCTACACCTTC.

The chain employs TRBV5-4 and TRBJ1-6; D remains ambiguous. From germline, CDR1 is SGHNT and CDR2 YYREEE (reference sequence). The CDR3 contains 15 residues. V lost 2 bases, J lost 10 bases, and 16 bases lay in between. The CDR3 sequence: CASSLRRETGSPLHF. The CDR3 nucleotides read TGTGCCAGCAGCTTACGTCGAGAAACTGGATCACCCCTCCACTTT.

The rearrangement joins TRBV9 to TRBJ1-5, with D maybe TRBD1 (5 bases). Germline V gives CDR1 SGDLS, CDR2 YYNGEE. The CDR3 has 15 amino acids. The V and J ends lost 0 bases and 2 bases respectively, with 9 bases between them. This CDR3 is CASSVGEQGNQPQHF. CDR3 in DNA: TGTGCCAGCAGCGTAGGCGAACAGGGCAATCAGCCCCAGCATTTT.

The chain couples TRBV14 to TRBJ2-2; D unresolved. Looked up from germline, CDR1 is SGHDN and CDR2 is FVKESK. V lost 1 base, J lost 0 bases, and 15 bases lay in between. The CDR3 sequence is 18 residues long. CDR3 DNA: TGTGCCAGCAGCCAAGTTTTCCCGGTGGTTCCGAACACCGGGGAGCTGTTTTTT. Translated: CASSQVFPVVPNTGELFF.

This clonotype came up once. CDR3 sequence: CASSQGHPSSYEQYF. CDR3 DNA sequence: TGTGCCAGCAGCCAGGGACATCCGAGCTCCTACGAGCAGTACTTC. The chain recombines TRBV3-1 with TRBJ2-7, with a tentative D call TRBD1 (6 bases). Per germline, CDR1 LGHDT and CDR2 YNNKEL (reference sequence). Trimming took off 3 bases at V and 0 bases at J, with 12 bases between the two ends. CDR3 length: 15 residues.

V is TRBV5-4 and J is TRBJ2-3, with D perhaps matching TRBD2 (6 bases). The length of the CDR3 is 14 residues. V was cut by 0 bases and J by 5 bases, with 10 bases left in between. Germline lookup yields CDR1 SGHNT and CDR2 YYREEE (reference sequence). The CDR3 reads CASSLVGGGDTQYF. CDR3 nucleotide sequence: TGTGCCAGCAGCTTGGTGGGGGGTGGAGATACGCAGTATTTT.

The chain has TRBV9 and TRBJ2-7; 9 nucleotides match TRBD1. The CDR3 is made up of 16 amino acids. Germline CDR1 SGDLS, CDR2 YYNGEE. V dropped 3 bases and J dropped 2; count of bases not matched to a gene: 9. The CDR3 loop reads CASSAGTGKYAYEQYF. CDR3 DNA: TGTGCCAGCAGCGCCGGGACAGGGAAATACGCCTACGAGCAGTACTTC.

J is TRBJ2-7 and V is TRBV3-1, with 7 bases matching TRBD2. The CDR3 runs 15 residues. The V gene's germline CDR1 is LGHDT and CDR2 YNNKEL (reference sequence). The V segment lost 3 bases and the J segment 2 bases; nucleotides outside the gene matches: 7. The CDR3, as DNA: TGTGCCAGCAGCCAGGGGGGGATTGGGACCTACGAGCAGTACTTC. Amino acids: CASSQGGIGTYEQYF.

This rearrangement joins TRBV20-1 to TRBJ2-5, with 11 positions matching TRBD2. Germline V lookup: CDR1 DFQATT, CDR2 SNEGSKA (reference sequence). Trimming at V came to 3 bases and at J to 3 bases, leaving 6 bases not matched to a gene. The CDR3 extends over 15 amino acids. DNA of the CDR3: TGCAGTGCTAGTGGGGGACTAGCGGTTAAAGAGACCCAGTACTTC. As protein: CSASGGLAVKETQYF.

This clonotype turned up a few times. The chain combines TRBV29-1 with TRBJ1-2; a possible D gene is TRBD1 (5 bases). Germline V gene lookup returns CDR1 SQVTM and CDR2 ANQGSEA. With 3 bases removed from V and 6 bases from J, the gap between germline ends came to 8 bases. This CDR3 is 11 amino acids long. Here the CDR3 DNA reads TGCAGCGTTGAGACCAGGGATGGCTACACCTTC. Translation gives CSVETRDGYTF.

The genes are TRBV29-1 and TRBJ2-1; 10 positions agree with TRBD1. This CDR3 is 16 amino acids long. The ends lost 0 bases at V and 8 bases at J; junction bases unmatched: 10. Germline assignment: CDR1 SQVTM and CDR2 ANQGSEA. Written as DNA, the CDR3 is TGCAGCGTTGAAGAGATGGAGACAGGGGGCGGCTATGAGCAGTTCTTC. Protein: CSVEEMETGGGYEQFF.

The rearrangement links TRBV5-1 to TRBJ2-3; TRBD1 agrees at 7 bases. From germline, CDR1 is SGHRS and CDR2 YFSETQ. The CDR3 is made up of 15 amino acids. Germline trimming cut 1 base from V and 1 base from J; bases unmatched to any gene: 3. In DNA, the CDR3 is TGCGCCAGCAGCTTGCCTACAGGGGGCACAGATACGCAGTATTTT. Its translation is CASSLPTGGTDTQYF.

V usage is TRBV14 and J usage is TRBJ1-1, with D unresolved. The V end was cut by 4 bases, the J end by 0 bases, with 9 bases between. The CDR3 extends over 14 amino acids. CDR1 and CDR2 (germline): SGHDN, FVKESK. The CDR3 loop is CASSLRALNTEAFF. Written as DNA, the CDR3 is TGTGCCAGCAGCCTTCGGGCCTTGAACACTGAAGCTTTCTTT.

The CDR3 sequence is CSAPQETQYF. CDR3 coding DNA: TGCAGTGCTCCGCAAGAGACCCAGTACTTC. The genes are TRBV20-1 and TRBJ2-5; D is ambiguous. The germline V and J ends were trimmed by 5 bases and 2 bases, with 3 bases remaining between them. CDR3 length: 10 amino acids. Germline V gives CDR1 DFQATT, CDR2 SNEGSKA (reference sequence).

This clonotype was seen just once. The V call is TRBV13, the J call TRBJ1-2; D might be TRBD1 (6 bases). V shed 3 bases and J shed 2 bases, with 7 bases lying between them. CDR1 and CDR2 (germline): PRHDT, FYEKMQ (reference sequence). The CDR3 is 13 residues long. For the CDR3, the DNA is TGTGCCAGCAGCTTCCAGGGGAACTATGGCTACACCTTC. It codes for CASSFQGNYGYTF.

The chain has TRBV19 and TRBJ1-1; no firm D call. The CDR3 has 12 residues. The germline V gene encodes CDR1 LNHDA and CDR2 SQIVND (reference sequence). Trimming took 5 bases from V and 4 from J, leaving 8 bases between them. The CDR3 nucleotides are TGTGCCAGTAGTTACAGTGGCACTGAAGCTTTCTTT. It translates to CASSYSGTEAFF.

The V call is TRBV4-3, the J call TRBJ1-1; 9 bases map to TRBD1. The germline CDR1 and CDR2 sequences are LGHNA and YSLEER. V dropped 1 base and J dropped 1; count of bases not matched to a gene: 10. The CDR3 is 18 residues long. Here the CDR3 DNA reads TGCGCCAGCAGCCAAGGGGGACAGGGCTTCGAAGAGAACACTGAAGCTTTCTTT. Translating it yields CASSQGGQGFEENTEAFF.

The rearrangement joins TRBV30 to TRBJ1-1; D unresolved. The CDR3 covers 14 residues. Germline CDR1 is GTSNPN and CDR2 is SVGIG (reference sequence). The V and J ends lost 4 bases and 2 bases respectively, with 14 bases between them. The CDR3 region has the DNA TGTGCCTGGACCCTCCAGCTGGGAAACACTGAAGCTTTCTTT. It is translated as CAWTLQLGNTEAFF.